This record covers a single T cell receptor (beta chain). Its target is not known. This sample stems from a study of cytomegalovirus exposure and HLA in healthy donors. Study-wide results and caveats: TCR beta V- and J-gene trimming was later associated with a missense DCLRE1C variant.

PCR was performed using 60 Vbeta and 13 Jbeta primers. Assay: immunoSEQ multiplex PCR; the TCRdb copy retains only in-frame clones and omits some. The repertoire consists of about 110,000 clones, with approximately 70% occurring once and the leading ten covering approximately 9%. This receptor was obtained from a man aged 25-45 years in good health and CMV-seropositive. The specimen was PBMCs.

The DNA for the CDR3 is TGTGCCAGCAGCCCTGGGGAGCTAACAGCCTACTACGAGCAGTACGTC. Amino acid sequence: CASSPGELTAYYEQYV. The V gene is TRBV7-9, the J gene TRBJ2-7, with D perhaps matching TRBD2 (5 bases). Trimming pared 5 bases from V and 3 bases from J, leaving 20 bases between. The germline V gene encodes CDR1 SEHNR and CDR2 FQNEAQ (reference sequence). The CDR3 spans 16 residues.